One T cell receptor beta chain is described in this entry. As yet, its antigen is unknown. Profiling relied on immunoSEQ multiplex PCR, and the TCRdb table lists in-frame clones only, not all of them. The sample contains some 630,000 clones, around 72% of which appear only once. These data originate in a study of shared clonotypes between healthy human individuals. Findings and limits, study-wide: Several donors held around 5% of naive CD4 clonotypes in common. Relative to clonotypes present in all four donors, those not shared had lower generation probabilities. Despite large depth, sorted-subset datasets appeared incompletely sequenced.

The ends lost 3 bases at V and 5 bases at J; junction bases unmatched: 7. CDR1 and CDR2 from the germline V gene are SQVTM and ANQGSEA. This CDR3 has 13 amino acids. The sequenced sample consisted of memory CD4+ T cells sorted from blood. The subset here: CD45RA-negative fraction. The V gene is TRBV29-1, the J gene TRBJ2-7; 7 bases are a match to TRBD2. This TCR derives from a woman aged 30 to 39 in good health. The CDR3 sequence is CSVETSGKNEQYF. DNA of the CDR3: TGCAGCGTTGAGACCAGCGGGAAGAACGAGCAGTACTTC.